The clone carrying this T cell receptor beta chain came up once. Trimming left V 4 bases short and J 0 bases short, with 14 bases between. Germline V CDR1 and CDR2: MNHEY, SMNVEV (reference sequence). CDR3 size: 16 residues. Produced via immunoSEQ multiplex PCR; TCRdb's table is partial and in-frame only. Among around 150,000 clones listed, roughly 83% were seen once. This entry comes from a study of blood T cell repertoires in COVID-19. Sequencing input: PBMCs or T cells enriched from blood (not recorded which). The sequence was obtained from a woman aged 60-75 years who had recovered from COVID-19. V is TRBV27 and J is TRBJ2-3; TRBD2 might be the D (5 bases). The CDR3 sequence: CASSSPSRASTDTQYF. The CDR3 DNA is TGTGCCAGCAGTTCCCCTAGCCGTGCTAGCACAGATACGCAGTATTTT.